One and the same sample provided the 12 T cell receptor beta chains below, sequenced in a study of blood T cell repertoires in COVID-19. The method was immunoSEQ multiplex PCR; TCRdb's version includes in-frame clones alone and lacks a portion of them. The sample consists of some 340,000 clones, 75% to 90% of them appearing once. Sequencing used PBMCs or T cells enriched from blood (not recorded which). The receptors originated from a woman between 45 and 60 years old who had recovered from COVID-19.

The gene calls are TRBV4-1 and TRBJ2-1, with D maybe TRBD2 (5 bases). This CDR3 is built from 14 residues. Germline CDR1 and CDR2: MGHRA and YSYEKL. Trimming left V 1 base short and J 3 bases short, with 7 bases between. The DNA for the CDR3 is TGCGCCAGCAGCCAAGGGACTTACTACAATGAGCAGTTCTTC. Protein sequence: CASSQGTYYNEQFF.

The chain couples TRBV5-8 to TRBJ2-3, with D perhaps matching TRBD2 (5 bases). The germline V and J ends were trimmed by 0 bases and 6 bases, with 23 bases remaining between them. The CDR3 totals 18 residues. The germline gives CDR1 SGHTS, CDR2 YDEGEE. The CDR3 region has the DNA TGTGCCAGCAGCTTGGTGTTGAGTGGGAGCGCTCGAGGGGATACGCAGTATTTT. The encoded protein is CASSLVLSGSARGDTQYF.

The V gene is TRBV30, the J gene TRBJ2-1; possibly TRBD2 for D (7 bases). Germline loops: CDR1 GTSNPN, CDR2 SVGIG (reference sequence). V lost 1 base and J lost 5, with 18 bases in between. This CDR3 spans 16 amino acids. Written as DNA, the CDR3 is TGTGCCTGGAGTGCCTTTATGGGGGGGGCCCACAATGAGCAGTTCTTC. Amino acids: CAWSAFMGGAHNEQFF.

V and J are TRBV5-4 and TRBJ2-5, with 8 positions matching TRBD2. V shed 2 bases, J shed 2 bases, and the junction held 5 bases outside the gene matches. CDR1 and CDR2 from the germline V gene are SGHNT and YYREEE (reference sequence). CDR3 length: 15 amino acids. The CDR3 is CASSLSAGAQETQYF. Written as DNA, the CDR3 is TGTGCCAGCAGCTTATCAGCGGGAGCACAAGAGACCCAGTACTTC.

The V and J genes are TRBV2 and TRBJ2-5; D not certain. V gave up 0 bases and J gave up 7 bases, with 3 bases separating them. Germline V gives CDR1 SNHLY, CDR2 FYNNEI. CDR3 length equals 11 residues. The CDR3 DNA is TGTGCCAGCAGTGAAGCCGGGACCCAGTACTTC. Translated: CASSEAGTQYF.

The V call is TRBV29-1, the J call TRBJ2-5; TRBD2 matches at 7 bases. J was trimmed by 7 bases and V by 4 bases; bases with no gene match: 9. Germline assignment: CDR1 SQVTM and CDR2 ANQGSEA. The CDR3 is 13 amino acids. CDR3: CSVVSLAVGTQYF. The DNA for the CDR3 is TGCAGCGTTGTGTCGCTAGCGGTAGGGACCCAGTACTTC.

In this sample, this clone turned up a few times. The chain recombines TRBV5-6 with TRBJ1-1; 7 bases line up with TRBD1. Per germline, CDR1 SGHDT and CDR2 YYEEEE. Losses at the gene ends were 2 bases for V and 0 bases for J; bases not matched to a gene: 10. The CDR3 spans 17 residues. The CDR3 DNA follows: TGTGCCAGCAGCTTTTTTTCCAGGGGGTCAATGAACACTGAAGCTTTCTTT. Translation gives CASSFFSRGSMNTEAFF.

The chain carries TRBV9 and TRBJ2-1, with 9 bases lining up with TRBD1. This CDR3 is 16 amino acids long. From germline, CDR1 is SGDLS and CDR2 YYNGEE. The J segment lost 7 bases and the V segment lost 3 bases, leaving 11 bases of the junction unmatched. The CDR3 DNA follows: TGTGCCAGCAGCGCACACTCCGGGACAGGGCAAAATGAGCAGTTCTTC. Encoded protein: CASSAHSGTGQNEQFF.

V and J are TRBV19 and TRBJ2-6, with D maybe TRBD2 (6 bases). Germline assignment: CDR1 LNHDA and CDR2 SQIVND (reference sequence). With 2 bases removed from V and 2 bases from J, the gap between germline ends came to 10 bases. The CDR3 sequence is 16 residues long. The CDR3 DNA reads TGTGCCAGTAGTATATTGGCGGGGACTGGGGCCAACGTCCTGACTTTC. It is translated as CASSILAGTGANVLTF.

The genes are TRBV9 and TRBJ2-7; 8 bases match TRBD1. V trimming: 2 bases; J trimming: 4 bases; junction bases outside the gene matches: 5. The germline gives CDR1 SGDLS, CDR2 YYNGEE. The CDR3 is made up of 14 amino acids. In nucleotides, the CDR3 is TGTGCCAGCAGCGTGCAGGGGGCATCGTACGAGCAGTACTTC. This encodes CASSVQGASYEQYF.

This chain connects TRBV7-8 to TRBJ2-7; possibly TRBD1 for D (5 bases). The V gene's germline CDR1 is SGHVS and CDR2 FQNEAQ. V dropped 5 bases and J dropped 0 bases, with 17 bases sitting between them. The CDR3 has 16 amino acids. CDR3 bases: TGTGCCAGCAGCCAGCGACAGCCCTTGTCCTCCTACGAGCAGTACTTC. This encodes CASSQRQPLSSYEQYF.

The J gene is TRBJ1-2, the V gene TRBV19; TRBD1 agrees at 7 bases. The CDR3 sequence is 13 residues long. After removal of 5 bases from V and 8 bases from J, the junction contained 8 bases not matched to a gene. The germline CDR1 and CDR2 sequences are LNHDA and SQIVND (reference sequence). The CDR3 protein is CASSPDRVTGYTF. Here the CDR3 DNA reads TGTGCCAGTAGTCCAGACAGGGTTACCGGCTACACCTTC.